Following are 21 T cell receptor beta chains from one sample sequenced in a study of regulatory T cells in long-lasting Graves disease. Relying on iRepertoire HTBI primers and Arm-PCR of CDR3 regions, the team built TCR beta libraries. From the multiplex PCR reads, TCRdb called clonotypes with MiXCR, one entry per CDR3 protein. The table lists some 420,000 distinct CDR3 sequences, roughly 23% of them singletons, with about 12% in the top ten. Time point meaning: persistent/refractory GD, antithyroid drugs over 5 years with positive TRAb. PBMC RNA served as the TCR library source. Source: peripheral blood mononuclear cells (PBMCs), taken when the disease was refractory, from a patient treated with antithyroid drugs. These receptors all stem from a female donor with Graves disease.

This clonotype appeared once. It may be a read error: a sequence one base away is much more abundant. This chain uses TRBV5-1 with TRBJ1-2; TRBD1 aligns across 7 bases. Germline CDR1 and CDR2: SGHRS and YFSETQ. This CDR3 region has 14 residues. The CDR3 region has the DNA TGCGCCGGCAGCCTGGGGGACAGCGAATATGGCTACACCTTC. Translated: CAGSLGDSEYGYTF.

This clonotype was seen many times. The V call is TRBV2, the J call TRBJ2-7, with D maybe TRBD1 (6 bases). There are 17 residues in the CDR3. Germline CDR1 reads SNHLY; CDR2 reads FYNNEI. The V and J ends lost 0 bases and 1 base respectively, with 16 bases between them. The CDR3 protein is CASSEALLIGQSYEQYF. The CDR3 DNA sequence: TGTGCCAGCAGTGAAGCCCTCTTGATCGGACAGTCCTACGAGCAGTACTTC.

V gene TRBV4-1 combines with J gene TRBJ1-4; TRBD1 aligns across 8 bases. This CDR3 region has 17 residues. The ends lost 5 bases at V and 4 bases at J; junction bases unmatched: 12. Germline CDR1 is MGHRA and CDR2 is YSYEKL. CDR3 sequence (DNA): TGCGCCAGCAGCTTCCAAACAGGGGGTGGGATTAATGAAAAACTGTTTTTT. Protein: CASSFQTGGGINEKLFF.

This clonotype has a handful of counts. The chain uses TRBV5-1 and TRBJ2-7, with 12 bases aligning to TRBD2. CDR1 is SGHRS and CDR2 is YFSETQ in the germline V gene. Unmatched junction bases numbered 9, after V lost 3 bases and J lost 5 bases. The CDR3 contains 16 residues. The CDR3 bases are TGCGCCAGCAGCTGGACTAGCGGGACCGTTTCGGACGAGCAGTACTTC. Translation: CASSWTSGTVSDEQYF.

This clonotype was counted once. The chain has TRBV7-3 and TRBJ2-2, with D perhaps TRBD1 (6 bases). Trimming removed 3 bases from V and 2 bases from J, with 13 bases in between. The CDR3 sequence is 16 residues long. Per germline, CDR1 SGHTA and CDR2 FQGTGA. The CDR3 region has the DNA TGTGCCAGCAGCTTTACCGGGACACCCAACACCGGGGAGCTGTTTTTT. It yields the protein CASSFTGTPNTGELFF. Full variable domain (missing parts from reference TRBV7-3 and TRBJ2-2): GAGVSQTPSNKVTEKGKYVELRCDPISGHTALYWYRQSLGQGPEFLIYFQGTGAADDSGLPNDRFFAVRPEGSVSTLKIQRTERGDSAVYLCASSFTGTPNTGELFFGEGSRLTVL.

This clonotype was counted a few times. One end of the junction does not line up with germline, which may come from a read error. The chain is built from TRBV14 and TRBJ2-7; D is ambiguous. This CDR3 has 11 amino acids. From germline, CDR1 is SGHDN and CDR2 FVKESK. CDR3 region: CASSPGPTPDF. DNA of the CDR3: TGTGCCAGCAGCCCGGGCCCCACTCCAGACTTC.

The rearrangement joins TRBV12-5 to TRBJ2-7; 9 bases align to TRBD1. Germline trimming cut 6 bases from V and 5 bases from J; bases unmatched to any gene: 8. Germline V CDR1 and CDR2: LGHNT, FRNRAP. The CDR3 is made up of 14 amino acids. The CDR3 is CASGSGTGSHEQYF. The CDR3 nucleotides are TGTGCTAGTGGCTCCGGGACAGGGTCCCACGAGCAGTACTTC.

J is TRBJ1-2 and V is TRBV5-4; tentative D call: TRBD1 (6 bases). V was pared by 5 bases and J by 8 bases, with 22 bases between. Germline assignment: CDR1 SGHNT and CDR2 YYREEE (reference sequence). The CDR3 contains 15 residues. This CDR3 reads CASRQEEYYREGYTF. CDR3 nucleotides: TGTGCCAGCAGGCAAGAAGAGTATTACAGGGAGGGCTACACCTTC.

This clonotype was found a few times. The chain has TRBV3-1 and TRBJ1-1; D might be TRBD1 (6 bases). Trimming left V 0 bases short and J 0 bases short, with 8 bases between. This CDR3 has 15 amino acids. Germline V gene lookup returns CDR1 LGHDT and CDR2 YNNKEL (reference sequence). The DNA for the CDR3 is TGTGCCAGCAGCCAAGACCAGGGGTTGAACACTGAAGCTTTCTTT. It is translated as CASSQDQGLNTEAFF.

In its sample, this clonotype was seen many times. The gene calls are TRBV28 and TRBJ2-5; 8 positions agree with TRBD2. Germline V lookup: CDR1 MDHEN, CDR2 SYDVKM. Trimming took 6 bases from V and 3 from J; bases not matched to a gene: 0. The CDR3 is made up of 12 amino acids. CDR3 coding DNA: TGTGCCAGCAGGACTAGCGAAGAGACCCAGTACTTC. Translation gives CASRTSEETQYF.

V usage is TRBV15 and J usage is TRBJ2-3; D gene ambiguous. V was cut by 4 bases and J by 6 bases, with 8 bases left in between. CDR3 length: 12 amino acids. Germline V gives CDR1 LNHNV, CDR2 YYDKDF (reference sequence). CDR3 DNA sequence: TGTGCCACCAGCACAGGTAGCGATACGCAGTATTTT. Translation: CATSTGSDTQYF.

This clonotype was counted ten times or more. V usage is TRBV29-1 and J usage is TRBJ2-7; 11 positions agree with TRBD2. Germline V gene lookup returns CDR1 SQVTM and CDR2 ANQGSEA. The CDR3 has 13 residues. Unmatched junction bases numbered 3, after V lost 3 bases and J lost 5 bases. The CDR3 region has the DNA TGCAGCGTTGAGCAACTAGCGGGAGACGAGCAGTACTTC. It specifies CSVEQLAGDEQYF.

This clonotype was seen just once. This may stem from a read error, because a much larger clone lies one nucleotide away. The chain carries TRBV15 and TRBJ1-4; possible D gene TRBD1, 6 bases. Germline V lookup: CDR1 LNHNV, CDR2 YYDKDF (reference sequence). CDR3 length equals 15 residues. DNA of the CDR3: TGTGCCACCAGCAGATCCGGACAGAATAATAAAAAACTGTTTTTT. It encodes CATSRSGQNNKKLFF.

This clonotype was recorded at least ten times. This sequence joins TRBV2 and TRBJ1-2; the D gene is possibly TRBD1 (6 bases). Trimming took 4 bases from V and 2 from J, leaving 11 bases between them. Germline V lookup: CDR1 SNHLY, CDR2 FYNNEI. This CDR3 comprises 14 residues. The CDR3 reads CASSGLQGNYGYTF. CDR3 nucleotide sequence: TGTGCCAGCAGTGGCCTACAGGGAAACTATGGCTACACCTTC.

The V and J genes are TRBV5-1 and TRBJ2-7; 9 positions agree with TRBD2. The CDR3 runs to 15 residues. V was clipped by 0 bases and J by 1 base; unmatched bases: 2. Looked up from germline, CDR1 is SGHRS and CDR2 is YFSETQ. The CDR3 nucleotides are TGCGCCAGCAGCTTGGTTCTAGCGGGATCCTACGAGCAGTACTTC. This translates into CASSLVLAGSYEQYF.

This clonotype was seen a handful of times. It is likely a read error: a sequence one base away is far more abundant. The genes are TRBV7-9 and TRBJ1-1; no clear D gene. Looked up from germline, CDR1 is SEHNR and CDR2 is FQNEAQ (reference sequence). The CDR3 loop spans 14 amino acids. Trimming cost V 1 base and J 1 base, with 7 bases left between them. Here the CDR3 DNA reads TGTGCCAGCAGCTTAGGGAAGGCGAACACTGAAGCTTTCTTT. This sequence encodes CASSLGKANTEAFF. Variable domain in full (rest from reference TRBV7-9 and TRBJ1-1): DTGVSQNPRHKITKRGQNVTFRCDPISEHNRLYWYRQTLGQGPEFLTYFQNEAQLEKSRLLSDRFSAERPKGSFSTLEIQRTEQGDSAMYLCASSLGKANTEAFFGQGTRLTVV.

The chain is built from TRBV10-3 and TRBJ2-2; 8 positions agree with TRBD2. The CDR3 loop spans 16 amino acids. Germline trimming cut 10 bases from V and 5 bases from J; bases unmatched to any gene: 15. Germline CDR1 is ENHRY and CDR2 is SYGVKD. The CDR3 loop is CARTRMTAGGTGELFF. The CDR3 bases are TGTGCCAGGACGAGGATGACGGCGGGAGGAACCGGGGAGCTGTTTTTT.

This clonotype was picked up many times. The V call is TRBV3-1, the J call TRBJ1-2; tentatively, D is TRBD1 (6 bases). The CDR3 extends over 17 amino acids. Trimming removed 6 bases from V and 3 bases from J, with 23 bases in between. Germline values: CDR1 LGHDT, CDR2 YNNKEL (reference sequence). The chain's CDR3 is CASRQGHSVRGDYGYTF. In DNA, the CDR3 is TGTGCCAGCAGGCAGGGACACTCCGTTCGGGGGGACTATGGCTACACCTTC.

This clonotype was seen at least ten times. The chain couples TRBV3-1 to TRBJ2-7; 7 nucleotides align to TRBD2. Trimming took 6 bases from V and 5 from J; bases not matched to a gene: 13. CDR1 and CDR2 (germline): LGHDT, YNNKEL (reference sequence). This CDR3 has 15 amino acids. The DNA of the CDR3 is TGTGCCAGCAGTCTCCTTAGCGGGCGGCACGACGAGCAGTACTTC. It encodes CASSLLSGRHDEQYF.

This chain joins TRBV7-3 and TRBJ2-3; D may be TRBD2 (7 bases). Germline V CDR1 and CDR2: SGHTA, FQGTGA. V was pared by 3 bases and J by 4 bases, with 20 bases between. There are 17 residues in the CDR3. CDR3 region: CASSFLGLGGRADTQYF. The CDR3 nucleotides read TGTGCCAGCAGCTTCCTCGGACTAGGGGGTCGCGCAGATACGCAGTATTTT.

In the case of this clonotype: Since a much larger clone is just one base distant, this may be a read error. This chain links TRBV28 with TRBJ1-1; D uncertain. The germline gives CDR1 MDHEN, CDR2 SYDVKM. The CDR3 is made up of 13 amino acids. The V gene lost 5 bases and the J gene lost 0 bases, with 7 bases spanning the gap. The CDR3: CASSDELNTEAFF. For the CDR3, the DNA is TGTGCCAGCAGTGATGAGCTGAACACTGAAGCTTTCTTT.